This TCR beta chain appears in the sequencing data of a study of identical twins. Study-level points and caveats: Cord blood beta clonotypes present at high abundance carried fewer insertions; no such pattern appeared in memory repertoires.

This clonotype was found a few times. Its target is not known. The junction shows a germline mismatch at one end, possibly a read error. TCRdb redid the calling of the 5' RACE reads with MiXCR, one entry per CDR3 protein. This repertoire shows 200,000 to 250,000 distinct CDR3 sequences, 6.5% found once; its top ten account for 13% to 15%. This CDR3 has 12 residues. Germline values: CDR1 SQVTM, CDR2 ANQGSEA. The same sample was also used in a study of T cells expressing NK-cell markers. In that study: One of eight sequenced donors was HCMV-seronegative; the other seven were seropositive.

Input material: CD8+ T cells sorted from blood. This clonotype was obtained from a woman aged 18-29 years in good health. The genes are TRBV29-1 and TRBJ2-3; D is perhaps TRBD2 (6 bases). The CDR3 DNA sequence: TGCAGCGTTGTGGTGGGAGGCTCTAACTCAGATTTT. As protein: CSVVVGGSNSDF.